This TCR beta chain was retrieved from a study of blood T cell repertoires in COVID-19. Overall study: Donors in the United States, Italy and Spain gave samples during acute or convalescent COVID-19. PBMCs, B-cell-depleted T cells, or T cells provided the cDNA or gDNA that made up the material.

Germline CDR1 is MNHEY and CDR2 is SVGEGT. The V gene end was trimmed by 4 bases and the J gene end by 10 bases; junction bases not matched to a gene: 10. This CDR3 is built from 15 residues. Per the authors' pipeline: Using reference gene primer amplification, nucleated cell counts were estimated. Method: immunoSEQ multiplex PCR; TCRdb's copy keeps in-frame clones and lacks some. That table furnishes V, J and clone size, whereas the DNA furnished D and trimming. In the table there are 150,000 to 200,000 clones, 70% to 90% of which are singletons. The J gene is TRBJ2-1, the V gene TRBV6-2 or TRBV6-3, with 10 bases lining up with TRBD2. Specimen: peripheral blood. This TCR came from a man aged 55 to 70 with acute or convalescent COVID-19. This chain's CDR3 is CASSSGTSDVEEQFF. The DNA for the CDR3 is TGTGCCAGCAGTTCCGGGACTAGCGATGTCGAGGAGCAGTTCTTC.